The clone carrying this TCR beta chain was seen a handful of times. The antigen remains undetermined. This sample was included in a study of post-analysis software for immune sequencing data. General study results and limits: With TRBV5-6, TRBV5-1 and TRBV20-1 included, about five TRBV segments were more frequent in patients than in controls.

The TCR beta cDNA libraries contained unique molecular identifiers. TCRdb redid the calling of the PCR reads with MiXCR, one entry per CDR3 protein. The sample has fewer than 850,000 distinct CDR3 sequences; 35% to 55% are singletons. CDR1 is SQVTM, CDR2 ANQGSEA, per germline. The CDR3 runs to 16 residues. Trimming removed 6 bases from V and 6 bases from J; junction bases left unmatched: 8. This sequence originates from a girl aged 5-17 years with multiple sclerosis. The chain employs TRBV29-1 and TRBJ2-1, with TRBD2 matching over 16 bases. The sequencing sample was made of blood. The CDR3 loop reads CSVGGTSGRAVNEQFF. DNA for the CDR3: TGCAGCGTGGGGGGGACTAGCGGGAGGGCCGTCAATGAGCAGTTCTTC.